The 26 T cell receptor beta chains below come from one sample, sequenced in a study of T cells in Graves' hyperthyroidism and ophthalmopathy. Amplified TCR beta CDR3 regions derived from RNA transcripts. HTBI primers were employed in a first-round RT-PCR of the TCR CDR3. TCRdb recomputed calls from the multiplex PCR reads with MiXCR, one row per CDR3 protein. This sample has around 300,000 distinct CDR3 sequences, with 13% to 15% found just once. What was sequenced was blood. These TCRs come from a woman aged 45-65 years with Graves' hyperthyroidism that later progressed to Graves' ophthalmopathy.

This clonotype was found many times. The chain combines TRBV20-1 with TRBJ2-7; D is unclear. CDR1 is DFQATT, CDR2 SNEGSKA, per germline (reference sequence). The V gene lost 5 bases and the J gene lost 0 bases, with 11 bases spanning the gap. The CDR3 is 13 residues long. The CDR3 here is CSALDQSSYEQYF. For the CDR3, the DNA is TGCAGTGCTCTGGACCAGAGCTCCTACGAGCAGTACTTC.

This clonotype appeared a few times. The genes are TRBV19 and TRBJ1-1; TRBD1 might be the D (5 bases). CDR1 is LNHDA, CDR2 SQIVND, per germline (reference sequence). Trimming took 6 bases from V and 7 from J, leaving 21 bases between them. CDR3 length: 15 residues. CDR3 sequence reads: CASSRPGPKTSEAFF. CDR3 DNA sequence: TGTGCCAGTAGCCGCCCGGGACCAAAGACAAGTGAAGCTTTCTTT.

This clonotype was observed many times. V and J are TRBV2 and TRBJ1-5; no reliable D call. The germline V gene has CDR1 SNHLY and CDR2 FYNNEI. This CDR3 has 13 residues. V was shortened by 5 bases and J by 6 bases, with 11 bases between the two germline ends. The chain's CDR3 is CASSSARVQPQHF. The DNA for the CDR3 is TGTGCCAGCAGTTCGGCTCGTGTTCAGCCCCAGCATTTT.

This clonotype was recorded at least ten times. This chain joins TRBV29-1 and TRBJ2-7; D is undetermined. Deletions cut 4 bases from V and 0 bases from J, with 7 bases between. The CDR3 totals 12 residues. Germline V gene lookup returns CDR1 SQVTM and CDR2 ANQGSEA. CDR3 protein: CSVVQSSYEQYF. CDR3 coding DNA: TGCAGCGTTGTGCAGAGCTCCTACGAGCAGTACTTC.

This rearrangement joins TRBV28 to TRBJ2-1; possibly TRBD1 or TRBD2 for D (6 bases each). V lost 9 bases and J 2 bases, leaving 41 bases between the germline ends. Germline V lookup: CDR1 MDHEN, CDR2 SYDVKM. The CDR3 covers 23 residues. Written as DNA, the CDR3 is TGTGCCAGTCTGGGGGCGGCTACGAACACCGGGGGTACCAGAGGCCTCGCCTACAATGAGCAGTTCTTC. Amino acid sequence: CASLGAATNTGGTRGLAYNEQFF.

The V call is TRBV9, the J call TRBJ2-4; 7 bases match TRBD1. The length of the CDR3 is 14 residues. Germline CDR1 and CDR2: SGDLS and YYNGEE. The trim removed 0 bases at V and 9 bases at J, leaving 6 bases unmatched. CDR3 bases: TGTGCCAGCAGCGTAGGAGGGGGCTGGGGCATTCAGTACTTC. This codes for CASSVGGGWGIQYF.

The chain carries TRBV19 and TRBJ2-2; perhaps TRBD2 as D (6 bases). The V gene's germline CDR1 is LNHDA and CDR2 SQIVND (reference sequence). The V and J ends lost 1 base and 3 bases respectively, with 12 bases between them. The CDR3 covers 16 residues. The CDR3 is CASSIGRGGDTGELFF. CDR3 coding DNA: TGTGCCAGTAGTATAGGGAGGGGCGGGGACACCGGGGAGCTGTTTTTT.

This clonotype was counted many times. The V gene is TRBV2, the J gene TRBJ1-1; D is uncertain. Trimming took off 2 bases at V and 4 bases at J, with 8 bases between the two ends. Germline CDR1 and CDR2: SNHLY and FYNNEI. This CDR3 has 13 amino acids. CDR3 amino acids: CASSETQVTEAFF. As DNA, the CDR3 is TGTGCCAGCAGTGAAACTCAGGTCACTGAAGCTTTCTTT.

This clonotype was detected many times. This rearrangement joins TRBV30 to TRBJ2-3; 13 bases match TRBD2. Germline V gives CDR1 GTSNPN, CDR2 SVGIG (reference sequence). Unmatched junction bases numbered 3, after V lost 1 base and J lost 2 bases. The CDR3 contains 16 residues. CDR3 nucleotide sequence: TGTGCCTGGAGTGCGGGACTAGCGGGAAACACAGATACGCAGTATTTT. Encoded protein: CAWSAGLAGNTDTQYF.

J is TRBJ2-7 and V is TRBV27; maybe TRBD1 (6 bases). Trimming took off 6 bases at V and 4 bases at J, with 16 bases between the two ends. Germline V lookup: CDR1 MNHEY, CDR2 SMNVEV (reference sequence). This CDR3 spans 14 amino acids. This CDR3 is CASSVQGTQYEQYF. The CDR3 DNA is TGTGCCAGCAGCGTTCAGGGGACCCAATACGAGCAGTACTTC.

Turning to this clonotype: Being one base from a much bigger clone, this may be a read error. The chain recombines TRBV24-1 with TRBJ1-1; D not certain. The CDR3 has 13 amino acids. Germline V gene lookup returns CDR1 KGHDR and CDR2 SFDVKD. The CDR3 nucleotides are TGTGCCGCCAGTGATTTGTTTGGTACTGAAGCTTTCTTT. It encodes CAASDLFGTEAFF.

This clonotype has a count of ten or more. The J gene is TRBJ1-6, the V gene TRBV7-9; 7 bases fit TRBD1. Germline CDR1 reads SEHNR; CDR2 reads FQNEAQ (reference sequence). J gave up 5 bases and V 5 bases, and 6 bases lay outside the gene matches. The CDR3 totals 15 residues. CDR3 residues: CASSQRTGDNSPLHF. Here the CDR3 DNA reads TGTGCCAGCAGCCAAAGGACAGGAGATAATTCACCCCTCCACTTT.

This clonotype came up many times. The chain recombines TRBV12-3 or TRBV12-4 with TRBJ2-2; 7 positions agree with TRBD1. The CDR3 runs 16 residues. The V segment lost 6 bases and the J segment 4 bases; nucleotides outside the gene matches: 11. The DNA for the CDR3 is TGTGCCAGCAGACCAACAGGGGTAGGGCGCACCGGGGAGCTGTTTTTT. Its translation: CASRPTGVGRTGELFF.

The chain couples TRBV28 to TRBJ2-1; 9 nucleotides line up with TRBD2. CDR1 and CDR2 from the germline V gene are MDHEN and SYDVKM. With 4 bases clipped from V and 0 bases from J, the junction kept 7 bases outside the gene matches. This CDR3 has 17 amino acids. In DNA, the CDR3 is TGTGCCAGCAGTTCTCCGGGCGGGAGGGCCTCCTACAATGAGCAGTTCTTC. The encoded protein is CASSSPGGRASYNEQFF.

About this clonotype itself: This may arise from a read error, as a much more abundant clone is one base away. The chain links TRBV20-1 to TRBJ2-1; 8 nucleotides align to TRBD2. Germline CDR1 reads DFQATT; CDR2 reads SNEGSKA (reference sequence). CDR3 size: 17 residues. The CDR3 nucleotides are TGCAGTGCTGGAGATCGCTCAGTAGCGGGATATATTAATGAGCAGTTCTTC. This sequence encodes CSAGDRSVAGYINEQFF.

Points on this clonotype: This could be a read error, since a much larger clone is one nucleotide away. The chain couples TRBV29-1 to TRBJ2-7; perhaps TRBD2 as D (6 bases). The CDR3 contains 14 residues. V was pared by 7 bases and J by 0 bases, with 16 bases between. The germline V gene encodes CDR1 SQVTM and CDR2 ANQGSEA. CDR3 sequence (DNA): TGCAGCGCCGCTCTCTACGGGAGCTCCTACGAGCAGTACTTC. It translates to CSAALYGSSYEQYF.

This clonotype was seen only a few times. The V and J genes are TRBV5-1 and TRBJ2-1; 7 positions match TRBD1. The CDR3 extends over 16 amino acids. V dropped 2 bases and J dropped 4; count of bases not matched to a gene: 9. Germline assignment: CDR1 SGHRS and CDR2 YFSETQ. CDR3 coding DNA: TGCGCCAGCAGCTTAACTAAGGGGGCGGAATACAATGAGCAGTTCTTC. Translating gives CASSLTKGAEYNEQFF. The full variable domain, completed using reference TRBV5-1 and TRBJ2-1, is KAGVTQTPRYLIKTRGQQVTLSCSPISGHRSVSWYQQTPGQGLQFLFEYFSETQRNKGNFPGRFSGRQFSNSRSEMNVSTLELGDSALYLCASSLTKGAEYNEQFFGPGTRLTVL.

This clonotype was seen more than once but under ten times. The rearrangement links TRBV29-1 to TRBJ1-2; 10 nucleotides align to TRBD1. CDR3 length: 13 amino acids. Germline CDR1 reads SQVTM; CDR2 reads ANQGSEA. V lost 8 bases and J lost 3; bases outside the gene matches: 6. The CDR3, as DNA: TGCAGCCTGGGGACAGGGGCGGACTATGGCTACACCTTC. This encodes CSLGTGADYGYTF.

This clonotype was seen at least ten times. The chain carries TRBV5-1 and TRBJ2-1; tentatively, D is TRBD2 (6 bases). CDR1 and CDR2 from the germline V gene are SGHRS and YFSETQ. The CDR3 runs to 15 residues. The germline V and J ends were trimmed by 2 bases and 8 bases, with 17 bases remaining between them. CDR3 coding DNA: TGCGCCAGCAGCTTCGGGCTAGCGTTCGTAGATGAGCAGTTCTTC. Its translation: CASSFGLAFVDEQFF.

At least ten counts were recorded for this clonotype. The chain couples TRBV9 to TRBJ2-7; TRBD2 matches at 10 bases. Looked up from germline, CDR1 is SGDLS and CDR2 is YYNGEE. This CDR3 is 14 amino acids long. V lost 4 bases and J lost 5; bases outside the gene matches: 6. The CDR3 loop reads CASSKASGSHEQYF. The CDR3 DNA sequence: TGTGCCAGCAGCAAAGCTAGCGGGAGCCACGAGCAGTACTTC.

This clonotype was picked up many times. The CDR3 DNA follows: TGCAGTGCTGCCCGAACCCGAGGTCAGCAGTTCTTC. It translates to CSAARTRGQQFF. The V and J genes are TRBV20-1 and TRBJ2-1; D is ambiguous. CDR3 length: 12 amino acids. Germline-derived CDR1 and CDR2 are DFQATT and SNEGSKA (reference sequence). The V end was cut by 5 bases, the J end by 11 bases, with 16 bases between.

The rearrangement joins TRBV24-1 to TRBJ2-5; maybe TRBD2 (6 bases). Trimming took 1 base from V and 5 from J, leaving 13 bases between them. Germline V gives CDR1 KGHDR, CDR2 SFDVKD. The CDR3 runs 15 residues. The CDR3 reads CATSDLGRDRETQYF. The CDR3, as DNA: TGTGCCACCAGTGATTTAGGGCGGGATCGGGAGACCCAGTACTTC.

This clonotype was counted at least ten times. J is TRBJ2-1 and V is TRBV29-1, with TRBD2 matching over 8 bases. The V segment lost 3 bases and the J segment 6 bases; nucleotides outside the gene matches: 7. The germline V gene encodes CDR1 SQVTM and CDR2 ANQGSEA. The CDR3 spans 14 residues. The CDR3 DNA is TGCAGCGTTGATGCGAGCGGGAGAAGCAATGAGCAGTTCTTC. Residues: CSVDASGRSNEQFF.

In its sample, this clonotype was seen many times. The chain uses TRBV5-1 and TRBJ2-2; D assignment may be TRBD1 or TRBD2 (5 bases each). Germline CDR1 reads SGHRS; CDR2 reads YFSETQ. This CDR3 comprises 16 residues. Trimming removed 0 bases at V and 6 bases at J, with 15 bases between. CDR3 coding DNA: TGCGCCAGCAGCTTGGTGGGACCACCAATGGCCGGGGAGCTGTTTTTT. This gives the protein CASSLVGPPMAGELFF.

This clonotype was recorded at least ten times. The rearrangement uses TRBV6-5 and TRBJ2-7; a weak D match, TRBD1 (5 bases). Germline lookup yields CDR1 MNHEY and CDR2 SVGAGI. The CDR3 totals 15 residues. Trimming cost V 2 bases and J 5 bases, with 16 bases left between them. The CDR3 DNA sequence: TGTGCCAGCAGTTACGGGTCAGGGAACACTAACGAGCAGTACTTC. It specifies CASSYGSGNTNEQYF.

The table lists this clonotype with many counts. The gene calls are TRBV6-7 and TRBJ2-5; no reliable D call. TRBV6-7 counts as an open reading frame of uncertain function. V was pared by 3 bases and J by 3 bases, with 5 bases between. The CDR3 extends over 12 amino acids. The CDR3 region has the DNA TGTGCCAGCAGTTATCCCGAAGAGACCCAGTACTTC. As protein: CASSYPEETQYF.